Detailed here is one T cell receptor beta chain. Under the authors' procedure: Scientists estimated how many nucleated cells there were by amplifying reference gene primers. Clones were sequenced by immunoSEQ multiplex PCR, and TCRdb holds only the in-frame ones, with some missing. That table supplies the V and J calls and clone size; D and trimming were determined from the DNA. The data show some 150,000 clones, 65% to 85% seen once. This record belongs to a study of blood T cell repertoires in COVID-19. As for the study in general: The origin of the acute and convalescent COVID-19 samples was the United States, Italy and Spain.

The receptor was isolated from a human donor in a cohort sampled during active COVID-19. Sequencing was performed on peripheral blood.

In nucleotides, the CDR3 is TGTGCCAGTAGTATCCGACTAGCGGGGGGGCGGGATACGCAGTATTTT. It codes for CASSIRLAGGRDTQYF. The chain is built from TRBV19 and TRBJ2-3, with 14 nucleotides matching TRBD2. Germline assignment: CDR1 LNHDA and CDR2 SQIVND (reference sequence). V was clipped by 3 bases and J by 6 bases; unmatched bases: 5. The length of the CDR3 is 16 residues.